This T cell receptor beta chain emerged from a study of T cell responses to AZD1222 COVID-19 vaccine. Broader study findings: Possibly, clonal diversity was underestimated; donors were largely white British and included more females.

This clone appeared once. What it recognizes is unknown. Only in-frame clones appear in the TCRdb table, and some are missing; sequencing was by immunoSEQ multiplex PCR. The sample gives about 99,000 clones, more than 75% of which show up once; over 3% is in the top ten. Sequenced material: peripheral blood, taken 28 days after the second dose of the MenACWY control vaccine. This receptor was taken from an adult who received the MenACWY meningococcal vaccine as a control.

CDR3 bases: TGTGCCAGCAGTAAGGATTACTCCTACGAGCAGTACTTC. Its protein is CASSKDYSYEQYF. The rearrangement uses TRBV6-5 and TRBJ2-7; D is unresolved. Germline CDR1 reads MNHEY; CDR2 reads SVGAGI. V lost 5 bases to trimming and J lost 0 bases, with 8 bases between them. The CDR3 loop spans 13 amino acids.